What follows is one T cell receptor beta chain and its context. The CDR3 consists of 14 residues. V was clipped by 2 bases and J by 5 bases, with 12 bases between them. Unique molecular identifiers were added to individual cDNA molecules. TCRdb ran MiXCR on the 5' RACE reads and lists one entry per CDR3 protein. The profile covers about 100,000 distinct CDR3 sequences, with about 13% appearing a single time and around 2.4% taken by the ten largest. The entry originates in a study of early T cells in non-severe SARS-CoV-2 infection. For the study at large: Sequencing used unsorted whole-blood bulk RNA, so chains lack pairing.

This TCR was recovered from an adult who was a healthcare worker with PCR-confirmed SARS-CoV-2 infection or an uninfected control (not recorded which). V is TRBV12-3 or TRBV12-4 and J is TRBJ2-5; the D is unclear. Sequenced: whole blood. The CDR3 bases are TGTGCCAGCAGTTTACCCCCTAACGGGGAGACCCAGTACTTC. Protein: CASSLPPNGETQYF.